Sequencing of this TCR beta chain was carried out in a study of blood T cell repertoires in COVID-19. About the research overall: PBMCs, B-cell-depleted T cells, or T cells were the source of the cDNA or gDNA that made up the material.

Source study methods: Nucleated cell counts were estimated from reference gene primer amplification. This table comes from immunoSEQ multiplex PCR, and its TCRdb copy is limited to in-frame clones, with some not included. V and J calls and clone size come straight from that table; D and trimming were deduced from the DNA. The table shows around 250,000 clones, with 75% to 95% occurring only once. Germline values: CDR1 SGHDN, CDR2 FVKESK. This CDR3 is built from 13 residues. V lost 1 base and J 6 bases, leaving 7 bases between the germline ends. Enrollees, roughly 18 to 89 years old, lived in fewer than 25 US areas. Individuals in the exposed group had encountered a COVID-19 case within 2 weeks preceding study entry.

This TCR was sampled from a man aged 35 to 55 who had been exposed to COVID-19. The V call is TRBV14, the J call TRBJ2-4; D unresolved. The sample consisted of PBMCs or T cells enriched from blood (not recorded which). CDR3 DNA sequence: TGTGCCAGCAGCCAAGGAGGCAGAAACATTCAGTACTTC. Its translation is CASSQGGRNIQYF.